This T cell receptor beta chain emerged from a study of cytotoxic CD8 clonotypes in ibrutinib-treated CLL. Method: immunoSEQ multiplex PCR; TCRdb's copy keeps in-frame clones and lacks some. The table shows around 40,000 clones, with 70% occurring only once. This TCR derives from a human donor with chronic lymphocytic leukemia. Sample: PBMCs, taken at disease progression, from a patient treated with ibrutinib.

The CDR3 DNA sequence: TGTGCCAGTAGTATAGAGCGGACAGGGGCAGATACGCAGTATTTT. Its protein is CASSIERTGADTQYF. V usage is TRBV19 and J usage is TRBJ2-3; 9 bases fit TRBD1. Trimming at V came to 0 bases and at J to 4 bases, leaving 2 bases not matched to a gene. Germline V CDR1 and CDR2: LNHDA, SQIVND (reference sequence). The CDR3 contains 15 residues. Full variable domain (outside the CDR3, taken from reference TRBV19 and TRBJ2-3): DGGITQSPKYLFRKEGQNVTLSCEQNLNHDAMYWYRQDPGQGLRLIYYSQIVNDFQKGDIAEGYSVSREKKESFPLTVTSAQKNPTAFYLCASSIERTGADTQYFGPGTRLTVL.